The rows below give T cell receptor beta chains drawn from one sample of a study of blood T cell repertoires in COVID-19. The method was immunoSEQ multiplex PCR; TCRdb's version includes in-frame clones alone and lacks a portion of them. The sample holds around 300,000 clones, 85% seen once. Sample: peripheral blood. These TCRs come from a human donor in a cohort sampled during active COVID-19. The conserved cysteine and the conserved F or W are not part of the CDR3 here.

13 TRBJ2-2 TRBV7-2 ASSLGRGYTGELF
13 TRBJ2-7 TRBV24-1 ATSDSRTAGHEQY
14 TRBJ2-5 TRBV15 ATSRETQGVQETQY
13 TRBJ2-7 TRBV7-6 ASAGGTGLAGEQY
10 TRBJ1-2 TRBV3-1/TRBV3-2 ASSQDIRKPH
13 TRBJ2-7 TRBV27 ASRSSSGLRDEQY
13 TRBJ1-6 TRBV18 ASSYSGPPGSPLH
12 TRBJ2-7 TRBV18 ASSSRTGAYEQY
14 TRBJ1-4 TRBV2 ASHYRADSTNEKLF
11 TRBJ1-5 TRBV10-1 ASSPSRVGPQH
11 TRBJ2-7 TRBV12-3/TRBV12-4 ASSFGFSYEQY
10 TRBJ1-3 TRBV12-3/TRBV12-4 ASSSLPHTIY
13 TRBJ2-3 TRBV10-1 ASSPTSVNTDTQY
11 TRBJ1-2 TRBV27 ASSYAGAYGYT
13 TRBJ1-5 TRBV2 ASSEGRISNQPQH
14 TRBJ2-2 TRBV5-6 ASIPWGGLNTGELF
13 TRBJ2-5 TRBV28 ASSGRLAGEETQY
12 TRBJ2-2 TRBV14 ASSRQGHTGELF
11 TRBJ1-4 TRBV28 ASSFGGNEKLF
8 TRBJ1-5 TRBV6-6 ASNSQPQH
13 TRBJ1-6 TRBV6-2/TRBV6-3 ASSPQGGLNSPLH
14 TRBJ1-4 TRBV5-5 ASSPDGVTTNEKLF
12 TRBJ2-1 TRBV20-1 SASGGTGTSEQF
10 TRBJ1-2 TRBV6-5 ASRSDFRGYT
10 TRBJ2-3 TRBV29-1 SVVRESDTQY
16 TRBJ1-4 TRBV5-5 ASSLGRPGKGTNEKLF
12 TRBJ2-1 TRBV27 ASTAWGTSGEQF
14 TRBJ2-2 TRBV27 ASSFGTGLFTGELF